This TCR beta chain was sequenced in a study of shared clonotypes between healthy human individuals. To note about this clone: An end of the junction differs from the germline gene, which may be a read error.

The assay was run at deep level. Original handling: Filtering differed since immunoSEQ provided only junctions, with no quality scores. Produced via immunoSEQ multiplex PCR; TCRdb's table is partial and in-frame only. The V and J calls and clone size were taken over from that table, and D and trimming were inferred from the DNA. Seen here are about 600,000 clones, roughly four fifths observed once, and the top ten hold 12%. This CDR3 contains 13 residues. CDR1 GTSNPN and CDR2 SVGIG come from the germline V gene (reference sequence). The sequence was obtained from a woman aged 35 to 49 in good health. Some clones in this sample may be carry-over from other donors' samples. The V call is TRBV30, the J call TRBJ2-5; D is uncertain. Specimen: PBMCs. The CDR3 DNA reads TGCGCCCGGAACAGAGTCCTTCAAGAGACCCAGTACTTC. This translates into CARNRVLQETQYF. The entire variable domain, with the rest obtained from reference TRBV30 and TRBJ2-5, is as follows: SQTIHQWPATLVQPVGSPLSLECTVEGTSNPNLYWYRQAAGRGLQLLFYSVGIGQISSEVPQNLSASRPQDRQFILSSKKLLLSDSGFYLCARNRVLQETQYFGPGTRLLVL.